This T cell receptor beta chain was recovered during a study of shared clonotypes between healthy human individuals (dated by TCRdb to 2020 to 2022). Study-level background: The cohort included a few men and a couple of women between 18 and 49 years of age. The study deeply sequenced blood TCR repertoires of five healthy adults to estimate repertoire size and the extent of clonotype sharing between individuals. To increase sequencing depth and limit assay-specific biases, TCR repertoire library preparation and sequencing were carried out by different laboratories using diverse techniques. Per donor, three plates each were used for CD4 naive and CD4 memory, two for CD8 naive, and one for CD8 memory. Per donor, leukapheresis produced somewhere between about 0.94 and 9.5 billion PBMCs. The research as a whole found: Incomplete sequencing was indicated by rarefaction of sorted-subset datasets, despite the large sequencing depth. Because the study included only a small number of donors, the genetic and exposure-history diversity represented was limited. When several donors were compared, the shared fraction of clonotypes was 5% to 6.5% for naive CD4, around 3.6% for naive CD8, more than 2% for memory CD4, and around 0.37% for memory CD8. Estimated clonotype richness was generally larger for naive than for memory subsets. Higher generation probabilities were observed for clonotypes shared by all four sorted-subset donors than for non-shared clonotypes. Based on pairwise subsampling, the degree of clonotype sharing among donors was expected to be affected by sequencing depth. Only blood was sampled, and tissue TCR repertoires likely differ from those in blood.

A remark on this clone: It lacks a known antigen. No much larger clone exists at a distance of one base, and base qualities are not known.

Donors were healthy HIV-negative adults with no recently reported acute infections or vaccinations. Every donor was a Caucasian adult residing in Nashville, Tennessee, USA. CD4+ T cells were enriched by magnetic negative selection, after which naive cells were positively selected on CD45RA and the negative fraction was taken as the memory subset. Blood was obtained by leukapheresis, after which PBMCs were separated by Ficoll-Histopaque density gradient centrifugation and cryopreserved in liquid nitrogen vapor phase. Analytical flow cytometry was used to check the purity and quantity of each magnetically sorted T cell population. From each sorted fraction, genomic DNA was isolated and quantified by UV absorbance on a Nanodrop 2000c. Using the deep immunoSEQ assay, TCR CDR3 regions were amplified from genomic DNA by multiplex PCR. Extracted genomic DNA from each cell subset was spread evenly across all wells of several immunoSEQ 96-well plates, with each plate serving as a replicate. For sorted subsets, each replicate PCR was loaded with roughly 0.2 ug genomic DNA, equivalent to 30,000 or so T cell genomes. Purified libraries were measured with a Qubit 3.0 fluorometer, size-checked on a Bioanalyzer 2100, and measured again with the KAPA Library Quantification kit. Every immunoSEQ 96-well plate was sequenced on a separate single-read 150-cycle Illumina NextSeq 550 flow cell. The authors' analysis ran thus. Because the immunoSEQ output held only junctional sequences and lacked quality scores, the filtering could not match the filtering applied to full-length reads. To assign V/J genes and CDR3, sequences were annotated using PyIR, a Python wrapper for IgBLAST v1.9, with IMGT germline references. Reads were removed for weak V/J assignments (E-value above 1e-6), missing CDR3, stop codons, out-of-frame junctions, or ambiguous translated residues. V3J clonotypes were defined as sequences sharing an identical inferred V gene, J gene, and CDR3 amino acid sequence. To compute the percentage overlap between repertoires, the number of shared unique clonotypes was divided by the size of the smaller repertoire. Richness of each repertoire was evaluated using RTK rarefaction, the Chao1 estimator, and Recon v2.1 estimates of unobserved clonotypes. Generation probabilities for all TCRbeta clonotypes obtained by the gDNA method from a handful of donors were computed using OLGA. Imported from immuneACCESS, the table was reduced by TCRdb to in-frame sequences with V and J called. These copies leave out some clones; in studies compared against another copy, an unresolved V gene accounts for under half, and the cause of the remainder is not known. V and J calls and clone size are copied from that table; D and trimming were computed from the DNA. This sample gives about 1.5 million clones in total; roughly 98% of them show up just once. Jointly, the top ten make up around 0.47% of the sample.

A distance of 10 bases separates the germline ends of V and J, which lose 2 bases and 0 bases respectively. Its CDR3 holds 15 amino acids, cysteine through phenylalanine. The read is trimmed to its CDR3 DNA, 45 bases read in frame from base 1. The germline V gene (reference sequence) supplies CDR1 SEHNR and CDR2 FQNEAQ. The specimen sequenced was naive CD4+ T cells sorted from blood. The cell subset or site label corresponds to: CD45RA+ positively selected. The TCR originated in a man younger than 45 in good health. The rearrangement combines TRBV7-9 with TRBJ1-2; the D gene cannot be resolved reliably. The DNA reads as follows: TGTGCCAGCAGCTTACCCGGGAGAACTAACTATGGCTACACCTTC. This gives the protein CASSLPGRTNYGYTF.